This T cell receptor beta chain was sequenced for a study of T cells in Graves' hyperthyroidism and ophthalmopathy. Amplification yielded TCR beta CDR3 regions, with RNA transcripts as the source. An initial round of RT-PCR targeting the TCR CDR3 relied on the HTBI primer set. TCRdb redid the calling of the multiplex PCR reads with MiXCR, one entry per CDR3 protein. The table shows 450,000 to 650,000 distinct CDR3 sequences, with less than 25% occurring only once. Germline V gene data show CDR1 as SQVTM and CDR2 as ANQGSEA. V shed 6 bases and J shed 1 base, with 3 bases lying between them. This CDR3 contains 11 residues. PBMCs were obtained from over 8.5 ml fresh peripheral blood.

The sample taken for sequencing was blood. The clonotype originates from a man aged 18-30 years with Graves' hyperthyroidism. The chain combines TRBV29-1 with TRBJ2-2; D uncertain. CDR3 nucleotides: TGCAGCGTACGGAACACCGGGGAGCTGTTTTTT. Protein sequence: CSVRNTGELFF.